This T cell receptor beta chain is from a study of Tregs in tolerant kidney transplant recipients (dated by TCRdb to between 2018 and 2020). Describing the broader study: Before combined kidney and bone marrow transplantation, this study identified donor-specific regulatory T cells using TCRbeta sequencing and then followed those same cells after transplant. In a few healthy controls, several methods of expanding Tregs specific for an allogeneic donor were compared by TCRbeta repertoire sequencing.

The CDR3, cysteine through phenylalanine, is 16 amino acids long. The CDR3 DNA has 48 bases and is translated from base 1. The germline V end is reduced by 5 bases and the J end by 0 bases; junction bases left unmatched: 8. CDR1 is given as LNHDA and CDR2 as SQIVND, both from the germline V gene (reference sequence). For TCRbeta CDR3 sequencing, genomic DNA was extracted from sorted cells using the QIAGEN DNeasy Blood and Tissue Kit. Through immunoSEQ, high-throughput TCRbeta CDR3 sequencing was done commercially, including PCR amplification with internal controls and bias correction. The source study handled its data this way. Unique productive TCRbeta sequences were defined by CDR3 nucleotide sequence when primers matched and otherwise by CDR3 amino acid sequence together with Vbeta and Jbeta genes. Sorting error was corrected by removing sequences shared between sorted populations at a frequency ratio of 2:1 or less, and the remaining shared sequences were assigned to the higher population. A sequence counted as donor-reactive if, in CFSE-low cells, the sequence had a frequency of at least 0.01% and was expanded at least 5-fold compared with unstimulated cells. Jensen-Shannon divergence, calculated on the top 100 TCRbeta sequences ranked by frequency, was used to quantify repertoire divergence. For any sample with multiple sequencing runs, sorting error was corrected in each run separately before the runs were pooled. The source is immuneACCESS, and TCRdb retained only in-frame sequences with V and J called. Part of the clones is not carried over; for the studies checked, unresolved V genes explain less than half of this, and the remainder is unexplained. The V and J calls and clone size were taken over from that table, and D and trimming were inferred from the DNA. This sample lists some 250,000 clones; about 86% were detected once. The top ten clonotypes cover over 0.5% of the sample.

On this clone itself: Its binding antigen is unknown. Base qualities are missing; no much larger clone stands one base away.

Unstimulated Tregs (CD4+CD25+CD127-), CD4+ non-Tregs (CD4+CD25-), CD4 and CD8 cells were FACS-sorted from thawed PBMCs. Blood from healthy controls was obtained either as purchased buffy coats or from healthy volunteers. Healthy control blood was processed to PBMCs with a Ficoll density gradient and then cryopreserved, whereas patient PBMCs were collected both before and after transplant. Broader findings and caveats from the paper: Biological reproducibility was not directly addressed, though technical replication error appeared minimal. The most biologically relevant and donor-specific TCRbeta repertoire appeared to be identified by expanding Tregs with activated donor B cells. The study was limited by small patient numbers, and the findings need validation in larger populations and under other immunosuppression protocols.

The TCR comes from a human donor in good health. The sample was CD4+ T cells from blood. In this chain, TRBV19 is recombined with TRBJ1-1, and 8 junctional nucleotides match TRBD1. Here is the DNA: TGTGCCAGTAGTCTAGGACAGGGAGTTATGAACACTGAAGCTTTCTTT. Its protein reads: CASSLGQGVMNTEAFF. Supplemented by the reference TRBV19 and TRBJ1-1 proteins around the CDR3, the complete variable domain is DGGITQSPKYLFRKEGQNVTLSCEQNLNHDAMYWYRQDPGQGLRLIYYSQIVNDFQKGDIAEGYSVSREKKESFPLTVTSAQKNPTAFYLCASSLGQGVMNTEAFFGQGTRLTVV.